This TCR beta chain stems from a study of blood T cell repertoires in COVID-19. Study-wide background: Some COVID-19 samples were acute and others convalescent; all came from the United States, Italy and Spain.

The V segment lost 5 bases and the J segment 6 bases; nucleotides outside the gene matches: 12. Germline CDR1 is MNHEY and CDR2 is SVGEGT. The CDR3 consists of 18 residues. Profiled with immunoSEQ multiplex PCR; TCRdb holds only in-frame clones, not every one. In the table there are some 70,000 clones, 89% of which are singletons. The source is a man aged 50 or older with active COVID-19. The rearrangement uses TRBV6-2 or TRBV6-3 and TRBJ2-1; 14 bases line up with TRBD2. The sample was peripheral blood. The CDR3: CASSQPSGLAGVGNEQFF. The CDR3 region has the DNA TGTGCCAGCAGTCAGCCCTCGGGACTAGCGGGGGTCGGCAATGAGCAGTTCTTC.